This T cell receptor beta chain originates from a study of OX40 agonist ivuxolimab in advanced cancers. Some background on the complete study: Ivuxolimab, which targeted the costimulatory receptor OX40 (CD134), was an agonistic, fully human IgG2 monoclonal antibody. Intravenous ivuxolimab was administered to patients every 2 weeks at six dose levels: 0.01, 0.1, 0.3, 1.5, 3 and 10 mg/kg. Of the roughly 52 dose-escalation patients, hepatocellular carcinoma was present in around 20, melanoma in roughly 15, renal cell carcinoma in 9 and head and neck cancer in 9. A male proportion of nearly 85% and a mean age of 60 years, ranging from about 23 to 90, were recorded for the dose-escalation cohort. Patients were allowed to have had prior anti-PD-1, anti-PD-L1 or anti-CTLA-4 therapy, and 30% to 40% of the dose-escalation patients had been treated with checkpoint inhibitors. Three dose-escalation patients achieved partial responses, one with hepatocellular carcinoma and two with cutaneous melanoma. The point of sequencing TCRbeta in the periphery was to test whether ivuxolimab changed TCR sequence diversity and drove clonal T-cell expansion. The paper describes the monotherapy dose-escalation part (N ≈ 49 patients) of the phase I trial of ivuxolimab.

Patients with autoimmune disease history or receiving systemic immunosuppression were excluded from the trial. Peripheral blood for TCR sequencing was collected from all dose cohorts at baseline, on cycle 4 day 1, and on cycle 7 day 1. The samples were taken from a phase I, first-in-human, multicenter, open-label dose-escalation trial of ivuxolimab. The trial enrolled adults with locally advanced or metastatic head and neck squamous cell, hepatocellular, melanoma or renal cell carcinoma. Before TCR sequencing, CD4+ T cells and CD8+ T cells from peripheral blood were sorted into separate populations. To sequence the TCRbeta CDR3 region, genomic DNA was isolated from the sorted cells. The immunoSEQ Assay was used to sequence the TCRbeta CDR3 regions. TCRdb mirrors the immuneACCESS table, restricted to in-frame sequences. Some clones are absent from its copies; in checked studies, under half trace to an unresolved V gene, and the reason for the others is unknown. The sample table records 55,000 to 65,000 clones; roughly 85% of these occur just once. The top ten clones comprise under 5% of the sample.

This clone has a single count. Its antigen remains undetermined. Within one base of it there is no much larger clone, and no base qualities were kept. The research as a whole found: Which antigens the clonally expanded peripheral T cells were specific for was not determined. After ivuxolimab, expanded clones were on average more numerous among CD8+ T cells than among CD4+ T cells. In partial responders in the 0.1-3.0 mg/kg groups, normalized peripheral clonal expansion was found to be among the lowest, especially among CD8+ T cells. Clonal expansion of both CD4+ and CD8+ blood T cells was observed from baseline to week 6 at doses 0.1 to 3.0 mg/kg. Low levels of normalized T-cell clonal expansion were also seen in some patients who did not respond.

V and J lose 3 bases and 6 bases, and a span of 13 bases separates them. The CDR3 measures 14 amino acids from cysteine to phenylalanine. Solely the CDR3 DNA is kept, with 42 bases framed from the first base. The germline V gene (reference sequence) specifies LNHDA as CDR1 and SQIVND as CDR2. The chain is encoded by TRBV19 joined to TRBJ2-3, with no reliable assignment of the D segment. The sequence was collected from an adult with an advanced solid tumor such as melanoma, head and neck, liver or kidney cancer. The sequencing here drew on CD4+ or CD8+ T cells sorted from blood, taken in a trial of the OX40 agonist ivuxolimab. In nucleotides, the sequence is TGTGCCAGTAGTATTGGTAGGAGCCAGGATACGCAGTATTTT. Translation gives CASSIGRSQDTQYF.